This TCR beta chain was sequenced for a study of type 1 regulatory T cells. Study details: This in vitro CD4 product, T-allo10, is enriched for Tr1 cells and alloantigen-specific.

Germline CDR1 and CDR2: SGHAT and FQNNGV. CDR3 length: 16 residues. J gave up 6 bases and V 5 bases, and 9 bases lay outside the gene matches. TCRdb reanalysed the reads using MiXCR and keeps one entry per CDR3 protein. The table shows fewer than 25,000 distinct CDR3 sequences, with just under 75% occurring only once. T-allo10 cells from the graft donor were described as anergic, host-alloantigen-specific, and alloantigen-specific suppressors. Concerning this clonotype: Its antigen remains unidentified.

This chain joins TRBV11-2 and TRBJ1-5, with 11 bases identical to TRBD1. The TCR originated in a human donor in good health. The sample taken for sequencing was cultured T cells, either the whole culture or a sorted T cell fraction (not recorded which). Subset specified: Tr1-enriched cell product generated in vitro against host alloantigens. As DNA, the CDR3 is TGTGCCAGCAGCCCAAAGGGACAGGGGGAGGGTCAGCCCCAGCATTTT. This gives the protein CASSPKGQGEGQPQHF.